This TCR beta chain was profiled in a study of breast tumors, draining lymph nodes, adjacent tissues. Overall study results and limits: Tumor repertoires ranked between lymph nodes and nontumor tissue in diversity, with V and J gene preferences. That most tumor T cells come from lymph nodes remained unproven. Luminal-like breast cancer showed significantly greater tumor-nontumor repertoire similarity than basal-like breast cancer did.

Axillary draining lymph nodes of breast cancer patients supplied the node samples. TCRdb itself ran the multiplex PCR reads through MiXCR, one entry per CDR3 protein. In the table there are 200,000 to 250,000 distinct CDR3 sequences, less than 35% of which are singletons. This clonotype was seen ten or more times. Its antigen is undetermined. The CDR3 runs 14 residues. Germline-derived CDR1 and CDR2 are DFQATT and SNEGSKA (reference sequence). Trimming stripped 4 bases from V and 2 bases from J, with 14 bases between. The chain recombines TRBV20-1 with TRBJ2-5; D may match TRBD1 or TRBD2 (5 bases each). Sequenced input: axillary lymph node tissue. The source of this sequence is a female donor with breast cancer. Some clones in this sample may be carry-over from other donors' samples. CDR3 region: CSANRDALQETQYF. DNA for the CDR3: TGCAGTGCTAACCGGGACGCCTTGCAAGAGACCCAGTACTTC.